This T cell receptor beta chain was sequenced for a study of T cell responses to AZD1222 COVID-19 vaccine. The study's findings and limits: Donors were mostly white British, more females; clonal diversity possibly underestimated. Within unmutated variant regions lay the reported targets of nearly half of spike-specific TCRs.

This clone is a singleton in its sample. What it binds is not known. Data came from immunoSEQ multiplex PCR; TCRdb stores just in-frame clones and leaves some out. In the table there are around 120,000 clones, 88% of which are singletons. Germline lookup yields CDR1 SGHVS and CDR2 FNYEAQ. The CDR3 sequence is 14 residues long. Trimming left V 2 bases short and J 0 bases short, with 5 bases between. The sample in question was peripheral blood, obtained 28 days after the second AZD1222 dose. The gene calls are TRBV7-6 and TRBJ1-5; no reliable D call. The sequence was collected from an adult who received the AZD1222 COVID-19 vaccine. CDR3 bases: TGTGCCAGCAGCTTACGGCTTAGCAATCAGCCCCAGCATTTT. This gives the protein CASSLRLSNQPQHF.